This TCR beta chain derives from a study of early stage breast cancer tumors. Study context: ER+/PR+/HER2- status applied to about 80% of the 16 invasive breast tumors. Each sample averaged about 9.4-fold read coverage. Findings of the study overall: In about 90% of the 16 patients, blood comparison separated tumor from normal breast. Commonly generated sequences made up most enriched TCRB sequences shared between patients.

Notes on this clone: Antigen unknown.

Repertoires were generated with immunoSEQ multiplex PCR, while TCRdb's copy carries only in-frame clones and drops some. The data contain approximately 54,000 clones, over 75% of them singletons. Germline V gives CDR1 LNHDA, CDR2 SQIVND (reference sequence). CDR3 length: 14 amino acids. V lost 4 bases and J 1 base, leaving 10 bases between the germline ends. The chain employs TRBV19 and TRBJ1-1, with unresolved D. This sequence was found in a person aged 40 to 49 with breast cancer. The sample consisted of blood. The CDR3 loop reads CASSSHSGNTEAFF. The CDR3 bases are TGTGCCAGTAGTAGCCACAGCGGGAACACTGAAGCTTTCTTT.